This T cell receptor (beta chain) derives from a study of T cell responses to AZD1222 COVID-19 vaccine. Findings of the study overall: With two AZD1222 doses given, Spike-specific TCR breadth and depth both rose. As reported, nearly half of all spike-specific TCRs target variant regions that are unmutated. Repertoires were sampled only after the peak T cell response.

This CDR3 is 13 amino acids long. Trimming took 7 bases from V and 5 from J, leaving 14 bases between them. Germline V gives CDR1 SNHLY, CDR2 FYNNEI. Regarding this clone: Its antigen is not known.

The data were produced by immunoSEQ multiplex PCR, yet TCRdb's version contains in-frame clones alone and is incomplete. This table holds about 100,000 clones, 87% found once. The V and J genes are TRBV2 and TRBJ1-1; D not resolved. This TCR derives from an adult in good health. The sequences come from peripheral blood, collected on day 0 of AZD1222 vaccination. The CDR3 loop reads CASTEGGSTEAFF. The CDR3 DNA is TGTGCCAGCACGGAGGGTGGATCGACTGAAGCTTTCTTT.